Shown below are 8 T cell receptor beta chains from a single sample sequenced in a study of cytomegalovirus exposure and HLA in healthy donors. The PCR had 60 Vbeta and 13 Jbeta primers. Profiling relied on immunoSEQ multiplex PCR, and the TCRdb table lists in-frame clones only, not all of them. This table has tens of thousands of clones, around 72% appearing once. The sample comprised PBMCs. Receptors originate from a woman aged 40 to 50 in good health and CMV-seropositive.

The chain recombines TRBV5-1 with TRBJ1-6, with D possibly matching TRBD1 (5 bases). Looked up from germline, CDR1 is SGHRS and CDR2 is YFSETQ. V was pared by 0 bases and J by 9 bases, with 13 bases between. The CDR3 length is 15 residues. The CDR3 spells CASSLDDSVLSPLHF. In nucleotides, the CDR3 is TGCGCCAGCAGCTTGGATGACAGCGTGCTTTCACCCCTCCACTTT.

This chain joins TRBV18 and TRBJ1-1; 10 bases are shared with TRBD1. This CDR3 contains 14 residues. Trimming cost V 6 bases and J 3 bases; bases outside gene matches: 4. Per the germline V gene, CDR1 is KGHSH and CDR2 is LQKENI. CDR3 DNA: TGTGCCAGCTCCGCCGGGACAGGGGACACTGAAGCTTTCTTT. This sequence encodes CASSAGTGDTEAFF.

V and J are TRBV11-3 and TRBJ1-1; a weak D match, TRBD1 (5 bases). From germline, CDR1 is SGHNT and CDR2 YENEEA. CDR3 length: 15 residues. V was clipped by 0 bases and J by 8 bases, with 16 bases between them. In DNA form, the CDR3 reads TGTGCCAGCAGCTTAGAACAGGTACGAACAGCCGAAGCTTTCTTT. Its protein is CASSLEQVRTAEAFF.

The count of this clone is one. The chain is built from TRBV2 and TRBJ1-6; D is unresolved. Germline CDR1 and CDR2: SNHLY and FYNNEI. The length of the CDR3 is 16 residues. V was cut by 4 bases and J by 4 bases, with 14 bases left in between. The CDR3 DNA sequence: TGTGCCAGCAGTGTGACTCTACAAGATTATAATTCACCCCTCCACTTT. Translating it yields CASSVTLQDYNSPLHF.

The V and J genes are TRBV6-6 and TRBJ1-4, with D maybe TRBD1 (5 bases). CDR1 MNHNY and CDR2 SVGAGI come from the germline V gene (reference sequence). Deletions cut 6 bases from V and 2 bases from J, with 10 bases between. The CDR3 contains 14 residues. CDR3 nucleotide sequence: TGTGCCAGCAGGAGCAGGGCTACTAATGAAAAACTGTTTTTT. This sequence encodes CASRSRATNEKLFF.

The rearrangement uses TRBV6-4 and TRBJ2-3; perhaps TRBD2 as D (6 bases). The CDR3 extends over 13 amino acids. Trimming removed 8 bases from V and 0 bases from J, with 9 bases in between. In germline, CDR1 is MRHNA, CDR2 SNTAGT. CDR3: CASSAGSTDTQYF. DNA of the CDR3: TGTGCCAGCTCGGCGGGGAGCACAGATACGCAGTATTTT.

V gene TRBV5-6 combines with J gene TRBJ2-7; D is perhaps TRBD1 (6 bases). CDR3 size: 15 residues. The V gene's germline CDR1 is SGHDT and CDR2 YYEEEE. V gave up 4 bases and J gave up 0 bases, with 14 bases separating them. Written as DNA, the CDR3 is TGTGCCAGCAGCCTCCGGTGGACAGCCTCCTACGAGCAGTACTTC. As protein: CASSLRWTASYEQYF.

The chain uses TRBV29-1 and TRBJ2-2, with TRBD1 matching 12 bases. With 8 bases clipped from V and 5 bases from J, the junction kept 6 bases outside the gene matches. The CDR3 consists of 14 residues. Germline CDR1 SQVTM, CDR2 ANQGSEA. The CDR3 DNA is TGCAGCATAAGGGGACAGGGGGCGACCGGGGAGCTGTTTTTT. It is translated as CSIRGQGATGELFF.